The 27 T cell receptor beta chains below were found in one sample sequenced in a study of T cell repertoires in aging, cancer and after chemotherapy. TRB rearrangements spanning V, D and J were amplified using mixed TRB-A/B primers. TCRdb called the multiplex PCR reads again in MiXCR, with one record for every CDR3 protein. The profile shows 4,800 or so distinct CDR3 sequences, 20% to 30% of them singletons. Amplification of TCR beta used genomic DNA extracted from peripheral blood. Sequencing was done on a sample of blood. These TCRs come from a human donor in good health.

V is TRBV29-1 and J is TRBJ2-3, with D perhaps TRBD1 (5 bases). This CDR3 contains 13 residues. From germline, CDR1 is SQVTM and CDR2 ANQGSEA. V was cut by 3 bases and J by 4 bases, with 11 bases left in between. The CDR3 loop reads CSVDRDRADTQYF. CDR3 in DNA: TGCAGCGTTGACAGGGATAGAGCAGATACGCAGTATTTT.

The CDR3 loop is CSARDTASPTVQETQYF. The CDR3 DNA is TGCAGTGCTAGAGATACGGCCTCCCCGACAGTCCAAGAGACCCAGTACTTC. The rearrangement joins TRBV20-1 to TRBJ2-5, with D maybe TRBD1 (5 bases). Germline V gene sequence: CDR1 DFQATT, CDR2 SNEGSKA (reference sequence). V dropped 0 bases and J dropped 1 base, with 18 bases sitting between them. This CDR3 has 17 amino acids.

The J gene is TRBJ2-1, the V gene TRBV28; 7 bases align to TRBD1. J gave up 0 bases and V 7 bases, and 9 bases lay outside the gene matches. In germline, CDR1 is MDHEN, CDR2 SYDVKM. This CDR3 has 16 amino acids. DNA of the CDR3: TGTGCCAGCACCCTTGGGGGACAGAGCTCCTACAATGAGCAGTTCTTC. Its translation is CASTLGGQSSYNEQFF.

This clonotype appeared a few times. The rearrangement links TRBV6-1 to TRBJ1-1, with 9 bases aligning to TRBD1. The CDR3 sequence is 16 residues long. J lost 3 bases, V lost 5 bases, and 10 bases had no gene match. Germline V gene sequence: CDR1 MNHNS, CDR2 SASEGT. CDR3 in amino acids: CASSTWTGATDTEAFF. DNA for the CDR3: TGTGCCAGCAGTACTTGGACAGGGGCGACCGACACTGAAGCTTTCTTT.

By proportion, this clonotype is medium-sized. This rearrangement joins TRBV6-6 to TRBJ1-6; perhaps TRBD1 as D (5 bases). Trimming removed 6 bases from V and 7 bases from J, with 16 bases in between. Germline V gene data show CDR1 as MNHNY and CDR2 as SVGAGI (reference sequence). The CDR3 consists of 15 residues. CDR3 loop: CASRSPGSRNSPLHF. For the CDR3, the DNA is TGTGCCAGCAGATCTCCAGGGTCCAGGAATTCACCCCTCCACTTT.

This sequence joins TRBV28 and TRBJ2-4; 7 positions match TRBD1. Germline V lookup: CDR1 MDHEN, CDR2 SYDVKM. This CDR3 contains 15 residues. Unmatched junction bases numbered 8, after V lost 1 base and J lost 8 bases. Here the CDR3 reads CASSLLSQGVHIQYF. Here the CDR3 DNA reads TGTGCCAGCAGTTTATTAAGTCAGGGGGTTCACATTCAGTACTTC. Complete variable domain (other parts from reference TRBV28 and TRBJ2-4): DVKVTQSSRYLVKRTGEKVFLECVQDMDHENMFWYRQDPGLGLRLIYFSYDVKMKEKGDIPEGYSVSREKKERFSLILESASTNQTSMYLCASSLLSQGVHIQYFGAGTRLSVL.

In regard to this clonotype: The DNA is left out, because the CDR3 cannot be placed on it with certainty; the CDR3 is given as TCRdb lists it. The CDR3 region is CASSFGSGGTEAFF. The gene calls are TRBV7-9 and TRBJ1-1; the tabulated D call, TRBD1, remains unverified against the DNA. The CDR3 adds up to 14 amino acids, both ends counted. Germline V lookup: CDR1 SEHNR, CDR2 FQNEAQ (reference sequence).

In regard to this clonotype: A much larger clone sits a single nucleotide away, making a read error possible. J is TRBJ1-1 and V is TRBV5-6; D might be TRBD1 (5 bases). The CDR3 extends over 12 amino acids. In germline, CDR1 is SGHDT, CDR2 YYEEEE. The CDR3 loop is CVSSPGSAEAFF. Here the CDR3 DNA reads TGTGTCAGCAGCCCAGGGAGCGCTGAAGCTTTCTTT.

This clonotype was recorded a few times. The chain couples TRBV20-1 to TRBJ2-5; 7 nucleotides match TRBD1. The CDR3 runs to 17 residues. In germline, CDR1 is DFQATT, CDR2 SNEGSKA (reference sequence). V was pared by 1 base and J by 1 base, with 12 bases of the junction left unmatched. CDR3 in DNA: TGCAGTGCTAGAGCCACCTCCCCCGACAGGGTCCAAGAGACCCAGTACTTC. Translating gives CSARATSPDRVQETQYF.

This clonotype qualifies as medium-sized. V is TRBV7-9 and J is TRBJ2-1, with TRBD2 matching over 14 bases. Germline V gene sequence: CDR1 SEHNR, CDR2 FQNEAQ (reference sequence). V gave up 8 bases and J gave up 6 bases; unmatched junction bases: 0. The CDR3 length is 13 residues. For the CDR3, the DNA is TGTGCCAGCGGGACTAGCGGGAGCAATGAGCAGTTCTTC. It yields the protein CASGTSGSNEQFF.

The rearrangement links TRBV18 to TRBJ2-7, with D perhaps TRBD2 (6 bases). V shed 6 bases and J shed 6 bases, with 12 bases lying between them. Germline CDR1 and CDR2: KGHSH and LQKENI. The length of the CDR3 is 12 residues. The CDR3 DNA is TGTGCCAGCTCCTGGGGGGACGTCGAGCAGTACTTC. Translation gives CASSWGDVEQYF.

This clonotype is judged medium-sized. The chain joins TRBV6-5 to TRBJ2-7, with D perhaps assigned TRBD1 or TRBD2 (5 bases each). Germline assignment: CDR1 MNHEY and CDR2 SVGAGI. The CDR3 length is 11 residues. Trimming pared 4 bases from V and 10 bases from J, leaving 11 bases between. The CDR3, as DNA: TGTGCCAGCAGTTTGGGGACCGTACAGTACTTC. This gives the protein CASSLGTVQYF.

A single count supports this clonotype. The rearrangement links TRBV12-3 or TRBV12-4 to TRBJ2-5, with 9 nucleotides matching TRBD2. CDR3 size: 14 residues. The ends lost 5 bases at V and 4 bases at J; junction bases unmatched: 5. The CDR3 region has the DNA TGTGCCAGCAGTCTCGGCGGGGGGGCAGAGACCCAGTACTTC. As protein: CASSLGGGAETQYF.

This clonotype was counted a few times. The V and J genes are TRBV7-9 and TRBJ2-7, with 8 positions matching TRBD1. CDR3 length equals 14 residues. Per the germline V gene, CDR1 is SEHNR and CDR2 is FQNEAQ (reference sequence). V was clipped by 1 base and J by 6 bases; unmatched bases: 5. The CDR3, as DNA: TGTGCCAGCAGCTTAGTAGGGACAGGCATCGAGCAGTACTTC. Its protein product is CASSLVGTGIEQYF.

With respect to this clonotype: Relative to the germline gene, one junction end is altered; a read error may explain this. The chain employs TRBV24-1 and TRBJ2-1, with 8 bases matching TRBD2. This CDR3 is built from 15 residues. Germline-derived CDR1 and CDR2 are KGHDR and SFDVKD. CDR3 nucleotides: TGTGCCACCAGTCGAGCTAGCGGGTTGCACAAAGAGCAGTTCTTC. Its translation: CATSRASGLHKEQFF.

This clonotype was observed a handful of times. This chain uses TRBV5-4 with TRBJ2-3; 8 bases are a match to TRBD1. The V gene's germline CDR1 is SGHNT and CDR2 YYREEE (reference sequence). The CDR3 has 14 residues. The V gene end was trimmed by 4 bases and the J gene end by 7 bases; junction bases not matched to a gene: 8. The CDR3 loop reads CASSGTGGRYTQYF. For the CDR3, the DNA is TGTGCCAGCAGCGGTACAGGGGGGCGCTATACGCAGTATTTT.

The chain joins TRBV6-1 to TRBJ2-1; D could derive from TRBD1 or TRBD2 (5 bases each). CDR1 is MNHNS, CDR2 SASEGT, per germline. Trimming stripped 3 bases from V and 5 bases from J, with 20 bases between. The CDR3 has 17 residues. DNA for the CDR3: TGTGCCAGCAGTGACCCCCCCGGGGCCCCGTCGGACAATGAGCAGTTCTTC. It yields the protein CASSDPPGAPSDNEQFF.

This clonotype ranks as medium-sized. The chain carries TRBV30 and TRBJ1-1; perhaps TRBD1 as D (5 bases). Trimming removed 4 bases at V and 8 bases at J, with 14 bases between. The CDR3 covers 12 residues. Germline values: CDR1 GTSNPN, CDR2 SVGIG (reference sequence). The CDR3 coding sequence is TGTGCCTGGAAGGGACCGCTGGGCGAAGCTTTCTTT. It is translated as CAWKGPLGEAFF.

This clonotype is medium-sized within its sample. The chain employs TRBV27 and TRBJ1-2; 9 bases fit TRBD1. This CDR3 comprises 14 residues. The germline V gene has CDR1 MNHEY and CDR2 SMNVEV (reference sequence). J was trimmed by 7 bases and V by 4 bases; bases with no gene match: 7. The CDR3 sequence is CASSYLQGAVGYTF. The CDR3 coding sequence is TGTGCCAGCAGTTACCTACAGGGGGCTGTTGGCTACACCTTC.

The table lists this clonotype with a few counts. The chain employs TRBV28 and TRBJ1-4; no clear D gene. Trimming removed 5 bases from V and 3 bases from J, with 13 bases in between. The CDR3 has 15 residues. Germline V gene lookup returns CDR1 MDHEN and CDR2 SYDVKM. CDR3 sequence: CASSPSWGPNEKLFF. The DNA of the CDR3 is TGTGCCAGCAGTCCGAGCTGGGGTCCTAATGAAAAACTGTTTTTT.

The chain is built from TRBV28 and TRBJ1-2; D is perhaps TRBD1 (5 bases). The germline V gene has CDR1 MDHEN and CDR2 SYDVKM. Between the trimmed V and J ends, which lost 6 bases and 8 bases, there was a span of 16 bases. The CDR3 has 13 amino acids. The CDR3 sequence: CASSTGRRPGYTF. The CDR3 DNA reads TGTGCCAGCAGCACGGGACGGCGACCCGGCTACACCTTC.

The chain links TRBV27 to TRBJ2-7, with TRBD1 identical over 8 bases. Germline CDR1 and CDR2: MNHEY and SMNVEV (reference sequence). J gave up 7 bases and V 0 bases, and 5 bases lay outside the gene matches. This CDR3 contains 14 residues. CDR3 in DNA: TGTGCCAGCAGTTTATCCCAGGGGGCTCGGGAGCAGTACTTC. This encodes CASSLSQGAREQYF.

This clonotype came up a few times. The chain has TRBV11-2 and TRBJ2-2; D is possibly TRBD2 (6 bases). With 0 bases removed from V and 4 bases from J, the gap between germline ends came to 18 bases. From germline, CDR1 is SGHAT and CDR2 FQNNGV. This CDR3 contains 18 residues. The CDR3 region is CASSLDPSGVEGTGELFF. The CDR3 DNA reads TGTGCCAGCAGCTTAGATCCTTCGGGGGTCGAAGGCACCGGGGAGCTGTTTTTT.

This clonotype rates as medium-sized. The chain links TRBV30 to TRBJ2-4; D gene ambiguous. V lost 7 bases, J lost 0 bases, and 13 bases lay in between. The CDR3 contains 14 residues. Germline V CDR1 and CDR2: GTSNPN, SVGIG (reference sequence). The CDR3 coding sequence is TGTGCCTCGCAGCCCTCCGAAGCCAAAAACATTCAGTACTTC. Its translation is CASQPSEAKNIQYF.

A remark on this clonotype: Relative to the germline gene, one junction end is altered; a read error may explain this. V is TRBV4-3 and J is TRBJ2-7; the match to TRBD1 covers 8 bases. From germline, CDR1 is LGHNA and CDR2 YSLEER. CDR3 size: 15 residues. CDR3 bases: TGTGCCAGCAGCCAAGAAGGCAGGGGGCCCTACGAGCAGTACTTC. This encodes CASSQEGRGPYEQYF.

In its sample, this clonotype was seen once. Here the CDR3 reads CSARDWAGEAPETQYF. The CDR3 bases are TGCAGTGCTAGAGATTGGGCGGGAGAGGCGCCGGAGACCCAGTACTTC. V and J are TRBV20-1 and TRBJ2-5; 7 bases agree with TRBD2. The junction had 12 bases not matched to a gene; V was cut back by 0 bases and J by 5 bases. This CDR3 comprises 16 residues. Per the germline V gene, CDR1 is DFQATT and CDR2 is SNEGSKA (reference sequence).

This clonotype came up a few times. This chain connects TRBV5-5 to TRBJ2-2; D could derive from TRBD1 or TRBD2 (5 bases each). V was cut by 0 bases and J by 0 bases, with 12 bases left in between. Germline CDR1 is SGHKS and CDR2 is YYEKEE (reference sequence). The CDR3 has 17 amino acids. CDR3 region: CASSLGVRGPNTGELFF. The CDR3 DNA sequence: TGTGCCAGCAGCTTGGGAGTTAGGGGACCGAACACCGGGGAGCTGTTTTTT.